This TCR beta chain appears in the sequencing data of a study of blood T cell repertoires in COVID-19 (dated by TCRdb to the early 2020s). With respect to the entire study: Samples covering the acute and convalescent phases of COVID-19 were provided by collaborators in the United States, Italy and Spain. HLA class I and class II types, where available, came from metadata supplied by the sample provider rather than from assay-based typing. A freely available public database, intended as a resource for researchers studying the immune response to SARS-CoV-2, is where the repertoires were released. A de-identified subject ID, COVID-19 status, age in years and sex were almost always included in the sample metadata. The samples were drawn from the first 160 participants of the ongoing ImmuneRACE study and from some 1,300 subjects provided by 6 global collaborators. The material from the prospective study consisted of cDNA or gDNA derived from T cells, B-cell-depleted T cells, or PBMCs. Deeply sampled blood TCRbeta repertoires from subjects exposed to, actively infected with, or recovered from COVID-19 were included in the dataset. General conclusions and limits of the study: How much clinical and demographic metadata was included differed by source and by participant, and the metadata was provided uncurated.

Collaborating institutions collected whole blood in K2EDTA tubes following their own protocols. For TCRbeta analysis, collaborator samples were shipped as frozen whole blood, as isolated PBMCs, or as DNA extracted from either sample type. TCRbeta CDR3 regions were amplified from genomic DNA using the immunoSEQ Assay, a bias-controlled multiplex PCR. The original pipeline was this. The number of nucleated cells in each sample was estimated by amplification of reference gene primers within the assay. To quantify the absolute abundance of each unique TCRbeta CDR3 rearrangement, sequence reads were collapsed and filtered. For each sample, productive Simpson clonality was calculated as the square root of Simpson's diversity index over productive rearrangements. TCRdb obtained this table from immuneACCESS and retained in-frame rearrangements with V and J assigned. These tables miss some clones; where compared with another copy, unresolved V genes account for less than half of the shortfall, and the remainder is unexplained. V and J calls and clone size come straight from that table; D and trimming were deduced from the DNA. The table for this sample lists under 35,000 clones; 90% to 95% of them were counted only once. The top ten constitute 5% to 6.5% of the sample.

At the junction V is shortened by 2 bases and J by 2 bases, with 6 bases in between. Sequences MDHEN (CDR1) and SYDVKM (CDR2) are obtained from the germline V gene. From its cysteine to its phenylalanine, the CDR3 spans 13 amino acids. The entry retains the CDR3 DNA only, 39 bases that are in frame from base 1. With respect to this clone: Its antigen specificity is not known. No per-base quality is available; no much larger clone lies one base away.

Here the chain combines TRBV28 and TRBJ1-1; the D gene is not confidently resolved. The sequenced material came from peripheral blood. This receptor was obtained from a human donor in a cohort sampled during active COVID-19. CDR3 region: CASSLESNTEAFF. The DNA sequence is given as TGTGCCAGCAGTTTAGAAAGCAACACTGAAGCTTTCTTT. The CDR3, completed at both ends by the reference TRBV28 and TRBJ1-1 genes, gives the full variable domain DVKVTQSSRYLVKRTGEKVFLECVQDMDHENMFWYRQDPGLGLRLIYFSYDVKMKEKGDIPEGYSVSREKKERFSLILESASTNQTSMYLCASSLESNTEAFFGQGTRLTVV.